This TCR beta chain was profiled in a study of spatial heterogeneity in lung cancer. V was trimmed by 4 bases and J by 4 bases, leaving 8 bases between them. The CDR3 runs to 13 residues. The germline gives CDR1 MNHNS, CDR2 SASEGT. Time point indicated: sample taken at primary tumor resection. The donor population consisted of under 75 patients with untreated, early-stage non-small cell lung cancer. The study sequenced unsorted whole RNA from tumor, nontumor lung or frozen PBMC. This clonotype was observed a handful of times. What it binds is unknown. Findings of the study overall: Nonsynonymous mutation counts, ubiquitous and regional, were tracked by the respective counts of ubiquitous and regional expanded TCRs. Within tumors, counts of expanded alpha and beta TCRs tracked tumor mutation counts.

TCRdb called the 5' RACE reads again in MiXCR, with one record for every CDR3 protein. Here the sample spans about 9,200 distinct CDR3 sequences, around half being singletons. This sample comprised lung tumor tissue, obtained at surgery. This TCR was sampled from a female donor with early-stage non-small cell lung cancer. This chain links TRBV6-1 with TRBJ1-5; D is perhaps TRBD1 (5 bases). The CDR3 nucleotides read TGTGCCAGCAGTGCGAGGGGTAATCAGCCCCAGCATTTT. Translated, it gives CASSARGNQPQHF.